This record looks at one T cell receptor (beta chain) sequence and its context. Antigen specificity is unknown. Between the trimmed V and J ends, which lost 6 bases and 1 base, there was a span of 4 bases. CDR3 length equals 11 residues. Germline V gene lookup returns CDR1 SGHRS and CDR2 YFSETQ. This record belongs to a study of human thymus T cells. Study-level points and caveats: There appeared to be biased usage of V and J genes in thymic and blood repertoires.

Sequenced by immunoSEQ multiplex PCR; TCRdb stores in-frame clones only, minus some. The sample contains 40,000 to 55,000 clones, 90% to 95% of which appear only once. Serving as donors were healthy Finnish infants, each of whom was having open corrective surgery for congenital heart defects. During surgery, about 0.5-1 mL peripheral blood was drawn from four of eight donors. Blood DNA came from all available leukocytes, not a fixed cell number. The clonotype originates from a boy under two years old with a congenital heart defect but otherwise immunologically healthy. Input material: blood. V gene TRBV5-1 combines with J gene TRBJ1-1; D is unclear. The CDR3 here is CASTQNTEAFF. The CDR3 DNA follows: TGCGCCAGCACTCAGAACACTGAAGCTTTCTTT.